This TCR beta chain was captured by sequencing in a study of T cells in Graves' hyperthyroidism and ophthalmopathy. Study overall: Peripheral blood was acquired at first diagnosis, ahead of any therapy whatsoever.

This clonotype has a count of ten or more. From germline, CDR1 is MDHEN and CDR2 SYDVKM. The CDR3 spans 15 residues. V lost 6 bases, J lost 5 bases, and 10 bases stayed unmatched. Amplified regions were TCR beta CDR3 sequences from RNA transcripts. The HTBI primer set was used in a first-round RT-PCR of the TCR CDR3. TCRdb re-derived calls from the multiplex PCR reads in MiXCR, one entry per CDR3 protein. In the table there are about 710,000 distinct CDR3 sequences, about 15% of which are singletons. Patients were excluded for uncontrolled infection, other autoimmune disease, pregnancy or lactation. Thyroid ultrasound, orbital computed tomography, clinical symptoms, and serum thyroxine and TRAb underpinned diagnoses. PBMCs were obtained from about 9 ml fresh peripheral blood.

Sequences were obtained from blood. J is TRBJ1-5 and V is TRBV28, with 7 bases fitting TRBD1. The clonotype was recovered from a man between 18 and 29 years old with Graves' hyperthyroidism. The CDR3 DNA follows: TGTGCCAGCAGCCACGCCGACAGGGAAGATCAGCCCCAGCATTTT. Protein sequence: CASSHADREDQPQHF.